The clone carrying this TCR beta chain was observed at least ten times. Its specificity is not known. Trimming removed 5 bases at V and 4 bases at J, with 14 bases between. The CDR3 is 13 amino acids. CDR1 and CDR2 (germline): SQVTM, ANQGSEA. TCRdb reanalyzed the PCR reads with MiXCR. The sample consists of more than 35,000 clones, 17% of them appearing once. This specimen comes from a study of metastatic and nonmetastatic thyroid tumors. Background on the study: Comparative analysis of repertoires was undertaken across blood and tumor or nodule tissue obtained from malignant and benign thyroid patients.

Study results and limitations: According to reports, the diversity of TCR beta was significantly higher in malignant thyroid tumors than in benign nodules, and this held in both blood and tumor samples.

Among the patients, none had received any treatment before thyroid surgery. The receptor was derived from a male donor with papillary thyroid cancer or a benign thyroid nodule (not recorded which). Some clones in this sample may be carry-over from other donors' samples. The chain is built from TRBV29-1 and TRBJ1-1; a possible D gene is TRBD1 (5 bases). Specimen: blood. CDR3 nucleotides: TGCAGCGTTATCGCAGGGACGGTCACTGAAGCTTTCTTT. Translated: CSVIAGTVTEAFF.